A selection of T cell receptor beta chains follows, all from one sample in a study of CD8+ T cells in alopecia areata. Clones were sequenced by immunoSEQ multiplex PCR, and TCRdb holds only the in-frame ones, with some missing. The sample has about 120,000 clones; about 61% are singletons. Sequencing was done on a sample of CD4+ T cells sorted from blood. Receptors were obtained from a human donor in good health. Both conserved end residues are part of each CDR3. D genes are given only for firm matches. Not all rows give a size; the values are once, few, many and, for expanded clones, a class.

j_call: TRBJ2-3; v_call: TRBV7-8; clone_size: few; d_call: NA; cdr3_nt: TGTGCCAGCAGCTTATCGGGGGAGGTAACAGATACGCAGTATTTT; cdr3_aa: CASSLSGEVTDTQYF
j_call: TRBJ2-2; v_call: TRBV2; clone_size: NA; d_call: NA; cdr3_nt: TGTGCCAGCGCCCCGACTATTACGACCGGGGAGCTGTTTTTT; cdr3_aa: CASAPTITTGELFF
j_call: TRBJ2-3; v_call: TRBV30; clone_size: once; d_call: NA; cdr3_nt: TGTGCCTGGAGTGAATTTTACACTAGCACAGATACGCAGTATTTT; cdr3_aa: CAWSEFYTSTDTQYF
j_call: TRBJ1-5; v_call: TRBV5-8; clone_size: NA; d_call: TRBD1; cdr3_nt: TGTGCCAGCAGCTTAGGGACAGGGACTCAGCCCCAGCATTTT; cdr3_aa: CASSLGTGTQPQHF
j_call: TRBJ1-2; v_call: TRBV2; clone_size: NA; d_call: TRBD1; cdr3_nt: TGTGCCAGCAGGACAGGGGGCGCAGGGGGCTACACCTTC; cdr3_aa: CASRTGGAGGYTF
j_call: TRBJ2-5; v_call: TRBV4-2; clone_size: NA; d_call: NA; cdr3_nt: TGTGCCAGCAGCCGGGTAGGGGGGGACCAAGAGACCCAGTACTTC; cdr3_aa: CASSRVGGDQETQYF
j_call: TRBJ1-1; v_call: TRBV29-1; clone_size: few; d_call: NA; cdr3_nt: TGCAGCGTTCACCGCCCGTTGGTAAACACTGAAGCTTTCTTT; cdr3_aa: CSVHRPLVNTEAFF
j_call: TRBJ1-2; v_call: TRBV2; clone_size: once; d_call: NA; cdr3_nt: TGTGCCAGCAGTGGGGTGTACCTCACCTTC; cdr3_aa: CASSGVYLTF
j_call: TRBJ2-7; v_call: TRBV30; clone_size: NA; d_call: TRBD1; cdr3_nt: TGTGCCTGGAGCGGTAACCGACAGGGACAGCAGTACTTC; cdr3_aa: CAWSGNRQGQQYF
j_call: TRBJ2-5; v_call: TRBV9; clone_size: NA; d_call: NA; cdr3_nt: TGTGCCAGCAGCGTGCAGGGATGGGTTCAAGAGACCCAGTACTTC; cdr3_aa: CASSVQGWVQETQYF
j_call: TRBJ1-2; v_call: TRBV5-5; clone_size: few; d_call: NA; cdr3_nt: TGTGCCAGCAGCTTGGAGGGGATGCCCCTCTATGGCTACACCTTC; cdr3_aa: CASSLEGMPLYGYTF
j_call: TRBJ1-5; v_call: TRBV5-1; clone_size: NA; d_call: NA; cdr3_nt: TGCGCCAGCAGCGGGCAGGCCGGCGATCAGCCCCAGCATTTT; cdr3_aa: CASSGQAGDQPQHF
j_call: TRBJ2-6; v_call: TRBV15; clone_size: NA; d_call: NA; cdr3_nt: TGTGCCACCAGCCCTCGGACAGCTGGGGCCAACGTCCTGACTTTC; cdr3_aa: CATSPRTAGANVLTF
j_call: TRBJ1-6; v_call: TRBV30; clone_size: NA; d_call: NA; cdr3_nt: TGTGCCTGGAGGGATACAGGGTATAATTCACCCCTCCACTTT; cdr3_aa: CAWRDTGYNSPLHF
j_call: TRBJ2-1; v_call: TRBV5-1; clone_size: once; d_call: NA; cdr3_nt: TGCGCCAGCAGACCTAGGGGGGGAGGCTCCTACAATGAGCAGTTCTTC; cdr3_aa: CASRPRGGGSYNEQFF
j_call: TRBJ2-3; v_call: TRBV5-6; clone_size: NA; d_call: NA; cdr3_nt: TGTGCCAGCAGCTTGTCTACAGGGCGCCGCACAGATACGCAGTATTTT; cdr3_aa: CASSLSTGRRTDTQYF
j_call: TRBJ1-2; v_call: TRBV5-1; clone_size: few; d_call: NA; cdr3_nt: TGCGCCACAGCCGAAGCTCCTAGAAGCTATGGCTACACCTTC; cdr3_aa: CATAEAPRSYGYTF
j_call: TRBJ2-6; v_call: TRBV6-5; clone_size: NA; d_call: NA; cdr3_nt: TGTGCCAGCAGTTATGGGAGTGGGGCCAACGTCCTGACTTTC; cdr3_aa: CASSYGSGANVLTF
j_call: TRBJ1-6; v_call: TRBV7-9; clone_size: many; d_call: NA; cdr3_nt: TGTGCCAGCAGCTCAGGGGTTTCACCCCTCCACTTT; cdr3_aa: CASSSGVSPLHF
j_call: TRBJ2-1; v_call: TRBV29-1; clone_size: NA; d_call: TRBD1; cdr3_nt: TGCAGCGCCAGGACAGGGGCAGGTGAGCAGTTCTTC; cdr3_aa: CSARTGAGEQFF
j_call: TRBJ2-4; v_call: TRBV20-1; clone_size: NA; d_call: NA; cdr3_nt: TGCAGCGGGGATCATCAAAACATTCAGTACTTC; cdr3_aa: CSGDHQNIQYF
j_call: TRBJ2-1; v_call: TRBV29-1; clone_size: few; d_call: NA; cdr3_nt: TGCAGCGTGTCCGGGACACTCTACAATGAGCAGTTCTTC; cdr3_aa: CSVSGTLYNEQFF
j_call: TRBJ2-3; v_call: TRBV5-1; clone_size: NA; d_call: NA; cdr3_nt: TGCGCCAGCAGCTTGGATCTAGATACGCAGTATTTT; cdr3_aa: CASSLDLDTQYF
j_call: TRBJ1-2; v_call: TRBV29-1; clone_size: NA; d_call: TRBD1; cdr3_nt: TGCAGCGTTGAAGGGGCTAAGGGACAGGCTAACTATGGCTACACCTTC; cdr3_aa: CSVEGAKGQANYGYTF
j_call: TRBJ2-5; v_call: TRBV5-1; clone_size: NA; d_call: TRBD1; cdr3_nt: TGCGCCAGCAGCTTGGGGGACAGGACCCTCCAAGAGACCCAGTACTTC; cdr3_aa: CASSLGDRTLQETQYF
j_call: TRBJ2-3; v_call: TRBV13; clone_size: few; d_call: TRBD1; cdr3_nt: TGTGCCAGCAGCTCTCCGGGACAGGGAATATTAGATACGCAGTATTTT; cdr3_aa: CASSSPGQGILDTQYF
j_call: TRBJ2-1; v_call: TRBV29-1; clone_size: NA; d_call: TRBD2; cdr3_nt: TGCAGCGTTCCCTTTGGCGGGGGGGCCGTTCCAATTGAGCAGTTCTTC; cdr3_aa: CSVPFGGGAVPIEQFF
j_call: TRBJ1-5; v_call: TRBV28; clone_size: NA; d_call: TRBD1; cdr3_nt: TGTGCCACTTACAGGGGCCACACGGGGCAGCCCCAGCATTTT; cdr3_aa: CATYRGHTGQPQHF
j_call: TRBJ1-1; v_call: TRBV20-1; clone_size: NA; d_call: NA; cdr3_nt: TGCAACACCAACCGGGACCCAAGAGGTTTCTTT; cdr3_aa: CNTNRDPRGFF
j_call: TRBJ2-2; v_call: TRBV7-2; clone_size: NA; d_call: NA; cdr3_nt: TGTGCCAGCAGCTCCCCCAACACCGGGGAGCTGTTTTTT; cdr3_aa: CASSSPNTGELFF
j_call: TRBJ2-3; v_call: TRBV14; clone_size: few; d_call: NA; cdr3_nt: TGTGCCAGCAGCCAAGAAGGGAGAGCAGATACGCAGTATTTT; cdr3_aa: CASSQEGRADTQYF
j_call: TRBJ1-2; v_call: TRBV2; clone_size: NA; d_call: NA; cdr3_nt: TGTGCCAGCAGACATGGACGGAACTATGGCTACACCTTC; cdr3_aa: CASRHGRNYGYTF
j_call: TRBJ1-6; v_call: TRBV30; clone_size: NA; d_call: NA; cdr3_nt: TGTGCCTTCTTATACAGGGCCGCCTATAATTCACCCCTCCACTTT; cdr3_aa: CAFLYRAAYNSPLHF
j_call: TRBJ2-6; v_call: TRBV25-1; clone_size: NA; d_call: NA; cdr3_nt: TGTGCCAGCAGTGTTCAGGGAACAGGGGCCAACGTCCTGACTTTC; cdr3_aa: CASSVQGTGANVLTF
j_call: TRBJ2-5; v_call: TRBV5-6; clone_size: NA; d_call: TRBD1; cdr3_nt: TGTGCCAGCTTTTCGGACAGGGGGCTGGAGACCCAGTACTTC; cdr3_aa: CASFSDRGLETQYF
j_call: TRBJ2-7; v_call: TRBV30; clone_size: NA; d_call: TRBD1; cdr3_nt: TGTGCCTGGAGCTCGGGACAGGTCCACGAGCAGTACTTC; cdr3_aa: CAWSSGQVHEQYF
j_call: TRBJ2-5; v_call: TRBV5-5; clone_size: once; d_call: NA; cdr3_nt: TGTGCCAGCAGCTCCGAGTGGGGACAAGAGACCCAGTACTTC; cdr3_aa: CASSSEWGQETQYF
j_call: TRBJ2-1; v_call: TRBV2; clone_size: few; d_call: NA; cdr3_nt: TGTGCCAGCAGTGTTAACAATGAGCAGTTCTTC; cdr3_aa: CASSVNNEQFF
j_call: TRBJ2-1; v_call: TRBV9; clone_size: NA; d_call: NA; cdr3_nt: TGTGCCAGCAGCGTAGGTACGAGCTCCTACAATGAGCAGTTCTTC; cdr3_aa: CASSVGTSSYNEQFF
j_call: TRBJ2-1; v_call: TRBV29-1; clone_size: once; d_call: NA; cdr3_nt: TGCAGCGTTGAAGCCAGGAATGAGCAGTTCTTC; cdr3_aa: CSVEARNEQFF
j_call: TRBJ1-5; v_call: TRBV9; clone_size: NA; d_call: NA; cdr3_nt: TGTGCCAGCAGCGTAGAGGGAGGGTACGATCAGCCCCAGCATTTT; cdr3_aa: CASSVEGGYDQPQHF
j_call: TRBJ2-3; v_call: TRBV5-1; clone_size: NA; d_call: TRBD1; cdr3_nt: TGCGCCAGCAGCTTGGAGACAGGGTCGAGCGGTACGCAGTATTTT; cdr3_aa: CASSLETGSSGTQYF
j_call: TRBJ1-5; v_call: TRBV21-1; clone_size: NA; d_call: NA; cdr3_nt: TGTGCCAGCAGCCTCAGGTCCCAGCATTTT; cdr3_aa: CASSLRSQHF
j_call: TRBJ2-3; v_call: TRBV2; clone_size: NA; d_call: NA; cdr3_nt: TGTGCCAGCAGTTCCGGACAGCTGAGCACAGATACGCAGTATTTT; cdr3_aa: CASSSGQLSTDTQYF
j_call: TRBJ2-4; v_call: TRBV5-6; clone_size: NA; d_call: NA; cdr3_nt: TGTGCCAGCAGCTTCGGGGGCGCCAAAAACATTCAGTACTTC; cdr3_aa: CASSFGGAKNIQYF
j_call: TRBJ1-1; v_call: TRBV7-3; clone_size: few; d_call: NA; cdr3_nt: TGTGCCAGCAGCTTATCAGAGAACACTGAAGCTTTCTTT; cdr3_aa: CASSLSENTEAFF
j_call: TRBJ1-5; v_call: TRBV23-1; clone_size: NA; d_call: TRBD1; cdr3_nt: TGCGCCAGCAGTCAGGATGGACAGGAGCATAGCAATCAGCCCCAGCATTTT; cdr3_aa: CASSQDGQEHSNQPQHF
j_call: TRBJ2-5; v_call: TRBV6-5; clone_size: NA; d_call: NA; cdr3_nt: TGTGCCAGCAGGCAGGGGCAAGAGACCCAGTACTTC; cdr3_aa: CASRQGQETQYF
j_call: TRBJ1-5; v_call: TRBV5-6; clone_size: NA; d_call: NA; cdr3_nt: TGTGCCAGCAGCGATAACAGGATTCGTAATCAGCCCCAGCATTTT; cdr3_aa: CASSDNRIRNQPQHF
j_call: TRBJ2-1; v_call: TRBV30; clone_size: NA; d_call: NA; cdr3_nt: TGTGCCTGGAGTGTAAGGGGGTCTGAGCAGTTCTTC; cdr3_aa: CAWSVRGSEQFF
j_call: TRBJ2-1; v_call: TRBV29-1; clone_size: once; d_call: NA; cdr3_nt: TGCAGCGTTGGGCTAGCGAGCTCCTACAATGAGCAGTTCTTC; cdr3_aa: CSVGLASSYNEQFF
j_call: TRBJ1-2; v_call: TRBV19; clone_size: NA; d_call: NA; cdr3_nt: TGTGCCAGTACCCCCCCAGGCGTCTATGGCTACACCTTC; cdr3_aa: CASTPPGVYGYTF
j_call: TRBJ1-6; v_call: TRBV28; clone_size: NA; d_call: NA; cdr3_nt: TGTGCCAGCAGTTTCATCTCTCCACCCCTCCACTTT; cdr3_aa: CASSFISPPLHF
j_call: TRBJ2-2; v_call: TRBV7-9; clone_size: NA; d_call: NA; cdr3_nt: TGTGCCAGCAGCTTGAATACGAACACCGGGGAGCTGTTTTTT; cdr3_aa: CASSLNTNTGELFF
j_call: TRBJ2-6; v_call: TRBV29-1; clone_size: NA; d_call: NA; cdr3_nt: TGCAGCGTTGCGGCCTCTGGGGCCAACGTCCTGACTTTC; cdr3_aa: CSVAASGANVLTF
j_call: TRBJ1-4; v_call: TRBV11-2; clone_size: few; d_call: TRBD1; cdr3_nt: TGTGCCAGCAGCTTTCAAGGGGGCGCGGGAGAAAAACTGTTTTTT; cdr3_aa: CASSFQGGAGEKLFF
j_call: TRBJ2-5; v_call: TRBV4-2; clone_size: few; d_call: NA; cdr3_nt: TGTGCCAGCAGCCAAGAACATTTTCAAGAGACCCAGTACTTC; cdr3_aa: CASSQEHFQETQYF